These 2 T cell receptor beta chains were sequenced from one sample in a study of cytomegalovirus exposure and HLA in healthy donors. PCR primers comprised 60 Vbeta and 13 Jbeta primers. Libraries were prepared by immunoSEQ multiplex PCR; TCRdb keeps only in-frame clonotypes and omits some of them. The profile shows 150,000 to 200,000 clones, 80% of them singletons. The sequenced sample was PBMCs. These TCRs come from a woman between 45 and 60 years old in good health and CMV-seronegative.

This sequence joins TRBV5-1 and TRBJ2-3; weak D call: TRBD1 (5 bases). The CDR3 is made up of 18 amino acids. V was shortened by 1 base and J by 0 bases, with 18 bases between the two germline ends. Germline V gene sequence: CDR1 SGHRS, CDR2 YFSETQ. CDR3 sequence reads: CASSLMSIRDTSTDTQYF. The CDR3 DNA follows: TGCGCCAGCAGCTTGATGAGCATCAGGGATACTAGCACAGATACGCAGTATTTT.

The gene calls are TRBV13 and TRBJ1-1; a weak D match, TRBD1 (5 bases). The CDR3 loop spans 16 amino acids. V was clipped by 2 bases and J by 0 bases, with 13 bases between them. Looked up from germline, CDR1 is PRHDT and CDR2 is FYEKMQ (reference sequence). The CDR3 coding sequence is TGTGCCAGCAGCTTACGTGGGGGGAGGATGAACACTGAAGCTTTCTTT. Protein sequence: CASSLRGGRMNTEAFF. Variable domain in full (rest from reference TRBV13 and TRBJ1-1): AAGVIQSPRHLIKEKRETATLKCYPIPRHDTVYWYQQGPGQDPQFLISFYEKMQSDKGSIPDRFSAQQFSDYHSELNMSSLELGDSALYFCASSLRGGRMNTEAFFGQGTRLTVV.